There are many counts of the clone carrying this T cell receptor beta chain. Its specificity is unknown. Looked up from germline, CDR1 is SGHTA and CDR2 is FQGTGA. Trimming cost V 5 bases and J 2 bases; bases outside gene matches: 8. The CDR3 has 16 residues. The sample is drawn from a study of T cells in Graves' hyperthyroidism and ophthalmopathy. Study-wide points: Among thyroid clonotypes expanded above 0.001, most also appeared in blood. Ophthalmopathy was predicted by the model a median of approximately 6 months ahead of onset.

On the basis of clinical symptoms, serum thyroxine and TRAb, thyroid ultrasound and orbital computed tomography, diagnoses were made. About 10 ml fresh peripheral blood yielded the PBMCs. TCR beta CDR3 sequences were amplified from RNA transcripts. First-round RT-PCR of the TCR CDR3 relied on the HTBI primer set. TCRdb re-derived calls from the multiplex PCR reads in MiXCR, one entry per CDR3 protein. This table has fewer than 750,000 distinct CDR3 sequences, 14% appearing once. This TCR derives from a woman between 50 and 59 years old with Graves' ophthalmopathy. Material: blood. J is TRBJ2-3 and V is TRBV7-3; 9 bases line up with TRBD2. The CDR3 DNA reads TGTGCCAGCAGCCTCCTAGCGGGGTTAAACACAGATACGCAGTATTTT. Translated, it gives CASSLLAGLNTDTQYF.